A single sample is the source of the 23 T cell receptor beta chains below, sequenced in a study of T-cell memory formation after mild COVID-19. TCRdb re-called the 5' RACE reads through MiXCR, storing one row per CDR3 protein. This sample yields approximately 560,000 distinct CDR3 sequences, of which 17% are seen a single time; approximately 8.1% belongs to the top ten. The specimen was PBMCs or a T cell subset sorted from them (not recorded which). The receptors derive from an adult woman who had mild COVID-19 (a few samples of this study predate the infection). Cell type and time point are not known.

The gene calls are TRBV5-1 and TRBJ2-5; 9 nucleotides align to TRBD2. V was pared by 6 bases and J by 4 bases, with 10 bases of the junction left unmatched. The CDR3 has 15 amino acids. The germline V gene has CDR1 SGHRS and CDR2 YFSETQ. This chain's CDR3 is CASIPAGGRGETQYF. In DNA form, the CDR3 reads TGCGCCAGCATACCAGCGGGAGGCCGGGGAGAGACCCAGTACTTC.

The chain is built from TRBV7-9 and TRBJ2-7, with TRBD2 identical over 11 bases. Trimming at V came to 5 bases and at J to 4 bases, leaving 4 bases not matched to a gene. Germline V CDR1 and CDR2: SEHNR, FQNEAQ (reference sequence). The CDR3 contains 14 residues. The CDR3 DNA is TGTGCCAGCAGCGCCACTAGCGGGAGATACGAGCAGTACTTC. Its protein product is CASSATSGRYEQYF.

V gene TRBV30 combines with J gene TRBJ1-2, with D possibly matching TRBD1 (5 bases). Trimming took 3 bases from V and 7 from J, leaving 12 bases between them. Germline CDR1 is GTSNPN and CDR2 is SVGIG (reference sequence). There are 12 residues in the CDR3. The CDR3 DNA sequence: TGTGCCTGGAGGTACGGGGGAAGTGGCTACACCTTC. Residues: CAWRYGGSGYTF. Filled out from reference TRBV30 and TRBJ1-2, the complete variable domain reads SQTIHQWPATLVQPVGSPLSLECTVEGTSNPNLYWYRQAAGRGLQLLFYSVGIGQISSEVPQNLSASRPQDRQFILSSKKLLLSDSGFYLCAWRYGGSGYTFGSGTRLTVV.

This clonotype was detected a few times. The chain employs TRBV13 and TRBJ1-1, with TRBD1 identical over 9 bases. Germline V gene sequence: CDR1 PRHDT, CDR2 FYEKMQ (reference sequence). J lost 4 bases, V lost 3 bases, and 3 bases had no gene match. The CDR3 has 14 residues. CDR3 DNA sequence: TGTGCCAGCAGCTTGACAGGGGGGAGCACTGAAGCTTTCTTT. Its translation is CASSLTGGSTEAFF.

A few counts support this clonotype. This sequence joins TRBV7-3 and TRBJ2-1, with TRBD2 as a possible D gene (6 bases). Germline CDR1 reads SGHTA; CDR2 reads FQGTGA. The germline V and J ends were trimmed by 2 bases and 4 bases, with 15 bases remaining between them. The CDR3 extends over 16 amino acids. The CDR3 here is CASSLGGGGTYNEQFF. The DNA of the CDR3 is TGTGCCAGCAGCTTAGGAGGTGGAGGGACTTACAATGAGCAGTTCTTC.

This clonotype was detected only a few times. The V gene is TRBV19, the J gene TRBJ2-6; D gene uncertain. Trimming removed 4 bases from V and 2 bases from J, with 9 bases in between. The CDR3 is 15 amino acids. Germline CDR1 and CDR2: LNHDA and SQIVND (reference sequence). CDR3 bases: TGTGCCAGTAGTACCGGGTTCCCTGGGGCCAACGTCCTGACTTTC. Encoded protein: CASSTGFPGANVLTF.

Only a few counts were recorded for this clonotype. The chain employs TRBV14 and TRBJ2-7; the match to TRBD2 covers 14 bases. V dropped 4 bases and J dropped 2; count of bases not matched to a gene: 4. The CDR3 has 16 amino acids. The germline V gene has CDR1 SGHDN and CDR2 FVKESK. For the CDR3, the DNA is TGTGCCAGCAGCCGCCCGGGACTAGCGGGGGCCTACGAGCAGTACTTC. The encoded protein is CASSRPGLAGAYEQYF.

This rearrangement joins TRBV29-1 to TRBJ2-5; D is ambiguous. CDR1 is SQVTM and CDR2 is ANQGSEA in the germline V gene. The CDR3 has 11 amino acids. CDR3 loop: CISMIGETQYF. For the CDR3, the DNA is TGCATCTCGATGATAGGGGAGACCCAGTACTTC.

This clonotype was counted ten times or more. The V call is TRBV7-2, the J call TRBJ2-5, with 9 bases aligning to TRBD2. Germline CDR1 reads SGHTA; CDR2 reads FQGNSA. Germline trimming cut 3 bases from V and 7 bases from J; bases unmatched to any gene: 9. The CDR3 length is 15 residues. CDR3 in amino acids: CASSFSGSQDGTQYF. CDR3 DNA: TGTGCCAGCAGCTTTAGCGGGAGCCAGGACGGGACCCAGTACTTC.

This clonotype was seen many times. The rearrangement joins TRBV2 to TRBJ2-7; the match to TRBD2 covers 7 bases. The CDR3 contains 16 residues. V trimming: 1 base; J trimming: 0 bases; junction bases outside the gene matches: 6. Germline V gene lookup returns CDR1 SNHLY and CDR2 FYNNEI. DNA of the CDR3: TGTGCCAGCAGTGAAGGGATTAGGGAGGGCTCCTACGAGCAGTACTTC. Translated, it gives CASSEGIREGSYEQYF.

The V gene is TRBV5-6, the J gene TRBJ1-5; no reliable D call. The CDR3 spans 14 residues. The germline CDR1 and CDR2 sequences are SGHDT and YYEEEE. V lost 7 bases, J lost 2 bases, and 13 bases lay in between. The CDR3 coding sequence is TGTGCCAGCGGAGAGATGGGCGGCAATCAGCCCCAGCATTTT. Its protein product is CASGEMGGNQPQHF.

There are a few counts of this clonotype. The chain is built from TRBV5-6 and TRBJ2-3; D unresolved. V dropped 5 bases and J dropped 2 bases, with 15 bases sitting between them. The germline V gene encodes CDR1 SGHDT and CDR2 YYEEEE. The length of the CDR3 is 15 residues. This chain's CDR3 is CASRPSPAFTDTQYF. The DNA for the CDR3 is TGTGCCAGCAGACCGTCGCCAGCCTTCACAGATACGCAGTATTTT.

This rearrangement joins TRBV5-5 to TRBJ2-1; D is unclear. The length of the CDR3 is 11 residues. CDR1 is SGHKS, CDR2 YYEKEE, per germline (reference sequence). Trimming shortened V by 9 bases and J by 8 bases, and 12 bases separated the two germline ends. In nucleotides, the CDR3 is TGTGCCACTTGGACCCGTGATGAGCAGTTCTTC. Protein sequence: CATWTRDEQFF.

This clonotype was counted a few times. CDR3: CASSQVVGGGSYNEQFF. Written as DNA, the CDR3 is TGCGCCAGCAGCCAAGTGGTGGGTGGGGGATCCTACAATGAGCAGTTCTTC. The V and J genes are TRBV4-3 and TRBJ2-1, with D possibly called TRBD1 or TRBD2 (5 bases each). Germline values: CDR1 LGHNA, CDR2 YSLEER. The CDR3 extends over 17 amino acids. With 1 base removed from V and 1 base from J, the gap between germline ends came to 14 bases.

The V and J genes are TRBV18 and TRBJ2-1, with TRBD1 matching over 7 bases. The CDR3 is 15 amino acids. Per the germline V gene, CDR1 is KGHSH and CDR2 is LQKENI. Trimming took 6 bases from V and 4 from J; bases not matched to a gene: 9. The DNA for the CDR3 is TGTGCCAGCTCCCGAGGACAGGATTATTACAATGAGCAGTTCTTC. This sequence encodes CASSRGQDYYNEQFF.

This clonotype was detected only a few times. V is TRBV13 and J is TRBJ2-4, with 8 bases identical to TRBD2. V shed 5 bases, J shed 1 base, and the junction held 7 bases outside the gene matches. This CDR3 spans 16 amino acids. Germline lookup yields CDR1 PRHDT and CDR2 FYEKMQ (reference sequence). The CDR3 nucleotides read TGTGCCAGCAGCCCATACGGGACTAGTGCCAAAAACATTCAGTACTTC. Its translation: CASSPYGTSAKNIQYF.

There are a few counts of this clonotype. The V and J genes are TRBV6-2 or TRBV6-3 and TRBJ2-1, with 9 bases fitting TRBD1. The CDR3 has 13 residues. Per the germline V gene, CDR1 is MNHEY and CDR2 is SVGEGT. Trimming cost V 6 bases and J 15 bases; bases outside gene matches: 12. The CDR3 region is CASSQLAGQGLFF. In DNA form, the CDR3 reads TGTGCCAGCAGCCAACTTGCGGGACAGGGCCTGTTCTTC.

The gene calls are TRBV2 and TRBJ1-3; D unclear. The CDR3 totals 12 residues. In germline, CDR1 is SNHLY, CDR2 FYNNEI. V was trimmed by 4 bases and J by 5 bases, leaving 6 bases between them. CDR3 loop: CASSGPRNTIYF. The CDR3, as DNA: TGTGCCAGCAGTGGCCCGCGAAACACCATATATTTT.

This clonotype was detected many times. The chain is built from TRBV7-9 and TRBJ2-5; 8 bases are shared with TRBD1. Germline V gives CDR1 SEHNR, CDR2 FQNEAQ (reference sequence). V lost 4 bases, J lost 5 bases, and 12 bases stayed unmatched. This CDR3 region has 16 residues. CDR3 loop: CASSSTGAVPKETQYF. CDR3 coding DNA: TGTGCCAGCAGCTCGACAGGGGCGGTCCCTAAGGAGACCCAGTACTTC.

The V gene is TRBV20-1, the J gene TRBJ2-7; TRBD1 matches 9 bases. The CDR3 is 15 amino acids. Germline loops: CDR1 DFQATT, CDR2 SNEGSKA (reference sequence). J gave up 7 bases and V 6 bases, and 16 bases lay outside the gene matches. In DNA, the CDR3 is TGCAGTGCGCCGAACAGGGGGCGCTCACCGGAAGAGCAGTACTTC. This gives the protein CSAPNRGRSPEEQYF.

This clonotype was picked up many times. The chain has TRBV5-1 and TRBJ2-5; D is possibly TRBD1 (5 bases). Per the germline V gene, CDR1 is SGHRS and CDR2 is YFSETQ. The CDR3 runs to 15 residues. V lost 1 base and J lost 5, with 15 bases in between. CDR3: CASSLTNQGGETQYF. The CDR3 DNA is TGCGCCAGCAGCTTGACGAATCAGGGTGGTGAGACCCAGTACTTC.

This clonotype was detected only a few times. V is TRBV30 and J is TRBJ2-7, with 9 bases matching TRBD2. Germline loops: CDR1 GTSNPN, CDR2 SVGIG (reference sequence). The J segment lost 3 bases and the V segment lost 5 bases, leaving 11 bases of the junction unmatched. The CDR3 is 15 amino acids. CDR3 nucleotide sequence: TGTGCCTGGCTCCCGCGGGGGGGTCCTATCTACGAGCAGTACTTC. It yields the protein CAWLPRGGPIYEQYF.

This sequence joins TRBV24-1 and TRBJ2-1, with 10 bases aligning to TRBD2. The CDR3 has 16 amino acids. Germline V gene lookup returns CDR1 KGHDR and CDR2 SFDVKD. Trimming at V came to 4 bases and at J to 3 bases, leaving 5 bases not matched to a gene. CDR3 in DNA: TGTGCCACCAGTGACATGGGACTAGCGAACTACAATGAGCAGTTCTTC. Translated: CATSDMGLANYNEQFF.